The 23 T cell receptor beta chains presented below share a single source sample, sequenced in a study of glioma-infiltrating T cells. Using RNA template, CDR3s of TCR alpha and beta were amplified with iRepertoire arm-PCR. TCRdb passed the multiplex PCR reads through MiXCR, listing each CDR3 protein once. The table has around 93,000 distinct CDR3 sequences, about 37% seen once. Sequencing was done on a sample of glioma tissue, nonneoplastic brain tissue, or PBMCs (not recorded which). These receptors all stem from a human donor with low-grade glioma or glioblastoma, undergoing nonglioma brain surgery, or in good health (not recorded which).

This clonotype has at least ten counts. J is TRBJ2-5 and V is TRBV14; D uncertain. V gave up 3 bases and J gave up 5 bases, with 10 bases separating them. The germline V gene has CDR1 SGHDN and CDR2 FVKESK. The length of the CDR3 is 13 residues. The CDR3 loop is CASSQFLGETQYF. CDR3 bases: TGTGCCAGCAGCCAGTTTCTTGGGGAGACCCAGTACTTC.

This sequence joins TRBV4-1 and TRBJ2-2, with 10 bases that match TRBD2. Trimming took 0 bases from V and 4 from J; bases not matched to a gene: 2. The V gene's germline CDR1 is MGHRA and CDR2 YSYEKL. The CDR3 consists of 16 residues. In nucleotides, the CDR3 is TGCGCCAGCAGCCAAGAAGCGGGAGGGACCACCGGGGAGCTGTTTTTT. This sequence encodes CASSQEAGGTTGELFF.

The rearrangement links TRBV7-2 to TRBJ2-1; possibly TRBD2 for D (6 bases). CDR3 length: 15 residues. V lost 1 base and J 7 bases, leaving 14 bases between the germline ends. The germline CDR1 and CDR2 sequences are SGHTA and FQGNSA. CDR3 bases: TGTGCCAGCAGCTTAGGCGGCGGGATTGGGAATGAGCAGTTCTTC. Residues: CASSLGGGIGNEQFF. Combining the CDR3 with reference TRBV7-2 and TRBJ2-1 gives the whole variable domain GAGVSQSPSNKVTEKGKDVELRCDPISGHTALYWYRQSLGQGLEFLIYFQGNSAPDKSGLPSDRFSAERTGGSVSTLTIQRTQQEDSAVYLCASSLGGGIGNEQFFGPGTRLTVL.

Of note for this clonotype: The missing conserved phenylalanine or tryptophan at the end of this CDR3 makes a read error likely. The CDR3 is CASSYASGQFL. In DNA form, the CDR3 reads TGTGCCAGCAGCTACGCTAGCGGTCAGTTCCTC. The chain links TRBV7-2 to TRBJ2-1; 7 bases agree with TRBD2. Germline V CDR1 and CDR2: SGHTA, FQGNSA. After removal of 4 bases from V and 13 bases from J, the junction contained 4 bases not matched to a gene. The CDR3 covers 11 residues.

Many counts were recorded for this clonotype. The chain couples TRBV2 to TRBJ2-1, with TRBD1 matching over 8 bases. The V segment lost 6 bases and the J segment 9 bases; nucleotides outside the gene matches: 10. The CDR3 is made up of 14 amino acids. CDR1 and CDR2 (germline): SNHLY, FYNNEI. The CDR3 DNA reads TGTGCCAGCAGCGGACAGGGAAGGGCTGGTGAGCAGTTCTTC. This gives the protein CASSGQGRAGEQFF.

This clonotype was picked up a small number of times. This chain uses TRBV7-6 with TRBJ2-5; a possible D gene is TRBD2 (5 bases). There are 16 residues in the CDR3. Deletions cut 1 base from V and 5 bases from J, with 17 bases between. Germline loops: CDR1 SGHVS, CDR2 FNYEAQ. CDR3 nucleotides: TGTGCCAGCAGCTTAGATATCGGCGGCAGCGGCGAGACCCAGTACTTC. Amino acid sequence: CASSLDIGGSGETQYF. The complete variable domain, with remaining parts taken from reference TRBV7-6 and TRBJ2-5, reads GAGVSQSPRYKVTKRGQDVALRCDPISGHVSLYWYRQALGQGPEFLTYFNYEAQQDKSGLPNDRFSAERPEGSISTLTIQRTEQRDSAMYRCASSLDIGGSGETQYFGPGTRLLVL.

This chain connects TRBV5-4 to TRBJ2-1; TRBD2 matches 13 bases. This CDR3 has 17 amino acids. J gave up 0 bases and V 0 bases, and 0 bases lay outside the gene matches. From germline, CDR1 is SGHNT and CDR2 YYREEE (reference sequence). The CDR3: CASSLGTSGSSYNEQFF. The CDR3 DNA is TGTGCCAGCAGCTTGGGGACTAGCGGGAGCTCCTACAATGAGCAGTTCTTC.

Of note for this clonotype: This may be a read error: a much more frequent sequence differs by one nucleotide. The chain is built from TRBV24-1 and TRBJ2-7; D not resolved. Germline CDR1 KGHDR, CDR2 SFDVKD. CDR3 size: 11 residues. Between the trimmed V and J ends, which lost 12 bases and 7 bases, there was a span of 15 bases. The chain's CDR3 is CAGSDLDEQYF. CDR3 in DNA: TGTGCCGGCAGTGATTTGGATGAGCAGTACTTC.

This clonotype appeared many times. This chain uses TRBV28 with TRBJ1-6; 7 bases are a match to TRBD1. This CDR3 has 16 amino acids. The V and J ends lost 2 bases and 6 bases, in that order; junction bases with no gene match: 7. CDR1 and CDR2 from the germline V gene are MDHEN and SYDVKM. The CDR3 reads CASSLDPSGGNSPLHF. The CDR3 DNA reads TGTGCCAGCAGTTTAGACCCCTCAGGGGGTAATTCACCCCTCCACTTT.

This clonotype showed up many times. Relative to the germline gene, one junction end is altered; a read error may explain this. The V gene is TRBV18, the J gene TRBJ1-2; no reliable D call. CDR3 size: 12 residues. Germline-derived CDR1 and CDR2 are KGHSH and LQKENI. The CDR3 sequence is CASSPSDRGCTF. The CDR3 nucleotides are TGTGCCAGCTCACCCTCGGATCGTGGCTGCACCTTC.

This clonotype was seen ten or more times. The rearrangement links TRBV5-4 to TRBJ2-1; TRBD2 matches 8 bases. The CDR3 extends over 16 amino acids. V was clipped by 0 bases and J by 5 bases; unmatched bases: 7. Germline V lookup: CDR1 SGHNT, CDR2 YYREEE (reference sequence). This chain's CDR3 is CASSLGREGPDNEQFF. CDR3 nucleotide sequence: TGTGCCAGCAGCTTGGGTCGGGAGGGCCCTGACAATGAGCAGTTCTTC.

The chain has TRBV20-1 and TRBJ1-5, with TRBD2 as a possible D gene (5 bases). The better agreement between TRBJ2-3 and the DNA end casts doubt on the J call. Germline V CDR1 and CDR2: DFQATT, SNEGSKA (reference sequence). There are 14 residues in the CDR3. In DNA form, the CDR3 reads TGCAGTGCTAGTGAGGGCCTTAGCAATCAGACCCAGTATTTT. Translated, it gives CSASEGLSNQTQYF.

Many counts were recorded for this clonotype. The chain links TRBV28 to TRBJ1-5, with D possibly matching TRBD1 (5 bases). This CDR3 has 14 amino acids. V was cut by 4 bases and J by 6 bases, with 13 bases left in between. Germline CDR1 and CDR2: MDHEN and SYDVKM. The CDR3 sequence: CASSYPGRGQPQHF. CDR3 nucleotides: TGTGCCAGCAGTTACCCGGGGAGGGGTCAGCCCCAGCATTTT.

This clonotype was recorded at least ten times. The chain has TRBV6-1 and TRBJ2-7; no reliable D call. CDR1 and CDR2 (germline): MNHNS, SASEGT. The V end lost 6 bases, the J end lost 4 bases, and 16 bases lay between the germline ends. CDR3 length: 14 residues. The CDR3 nucleotides read TGTGCCAGCAGCCAGCTCCCGCTAGGGTACGAGCAGTACTTC. Translated: CASSQLPLGYEQYF.

This clonotype was observed many times. The rearrangement joins TRBV24-1 to TRBJ2-3; maybe TRBD2 (6 bases). Trimming took 5 bases from V and 1 from J, leaving 12 bases between them. Germline V gives CDR1 KGHDR, CDR2 SFDVKD. CDR3 length: 15 amino acids. The CDR3 DNA follows: TGTGCCACCAGTGCCCTCGGGAGCGGCACAGATACGCAGTATTTT. It specifies CATSALGSGTDTQYF.

This clonotype was counted ten times or more. The V and J genes are TRBV5-1 and TRBJ2-2; 7 bases match TRBD1. There are 17 residues in the CDR3. V was pared by 4 bases and J by 0 bases, with 9 bases of the junction left unmatched. Looked up from germline, CDR1 is SGHRS and CDR2 is YFSETQ. The CDR3 spells CASSHQRTGSNTGELFF. The DNA for the CDR3 is TGCGCCAGCAGCCACCAGAGGACAGGATCGAACACCGGGGAGCTGTTTTTT.

Here the CDR3 reads CASSGPVQQLPYGNTIYF. The CDR3 region has the DNA TGCGCCAGCAGTGGTCCGGTACAGCAACTTCCTTATGGAAACACCATATATTTT. The chain employs TRBV10-2 and TRBJ1-3; D not certain. CDR1 WSHSY and CDR2 SAAADI come from the germline V gene. V lost 4 bases, J lost 3 bases, and 22 bases lay in between. This CDR3 contains 18 residues.

The chain recombines TRBV12-3 or TRBV12-4 with TRBJ2-7; TRBD2 is a possible D gene (5 bases). The CDR3 covers 12 residues. V lost 6 bases to trimming and J lost 6 bases, with 12 bases between them. The DNA for the CDR3 is TGTGCCAGCAGGTTCGAGAGCGGCGAGCAGTACGTC. As protein: CASRFESGEQYV.

The rearrangement links TRBV30 to TRBJ2-3, with 9 bases identical to TRBD1. This CDR3 contains 14 residues. Trimming took 3 bases from V and 6 from J; bases not matched to a gene: 7. The germline V gene encodes CDR1 GTSNPN and CDR2 SVGIG (reference sequence). The CDR3 nucleotides read TGTGCCTGGAGCGTTGGACAGGGGATGGATACGCAGTATTTT. Translating gives CAWSVGQGMDTQYF.

Worth noting for this clonotype: Its ends do not fully match the called genes, so a read error is possible. This chain links TRBV12-3 or TRBV12-4 with TRBJ1-3; no definite D call. The CDR3 spans 14 residues. CDR3 nucleotide sequence: TGTGCCAGTTCACCGACGGGTCTTGGAGACACCATATATTTT. Protein: CASSPTGLGDTIYF.

This clonotype was observed many times. V and J are TRBV29-1 and TRBJ1-1; D is unclear. This CDR3 contains 12 residues. V was clipped by 3 bases and J by 10 bases, with 15 bases between them. Germline assignment: CDR1 SQVTM and CDR2 ANQGSEA. CDR3 residues: CSVDSDNGVAFF. The CDR3 region has the DNA TGCAGCGTTGATTCCGATAATGGTGTAGCTTTCTTT.

Concerning this clonotype itself: The junction differs from germline at one of its ends, possibly a read error. V and J are TRBV28 and TRBJ2-2; TRBD1 is a possible D gene (6 bases). CDR3 size: 15 residues. The germline V gene has CDR1 MDHEN and CDR2 SYDVKM. The CDR3 region is CASSLSRGKTGVLFF. The CDR3 region has the DNA TGTGCCAGCAGTTTATCCAGGGGAAAGACCGGGGTGCTGTTTTTT.

This clonotype was seen at least ten times. The J gene is TRBJ2-1, the V gene TRBV13; D ambiguous. V lost 3 bases, J lost 0 bases, and 9 bases lay in between. The length of the CDR3 is 15 residues. Germline V CDR1 and CDR2: PRHDT, FYEKMQ (reference sequence). This CDR3 is CASSFGDSSYNEQFF. The DNA for the CDR3 is TGTGCCAGCAGCTTCGGCGATAGCTCCTACAATGAGCAGTTCTTC.